This is a list of T cell receptor beta chains from one sample in a study of shared clonotypes between healthy human individuals. Some clones are missing from TCRdb's copy, which holds only in-frame ones; the method was immunoSEQ multiplex PCR. The sample carries 2 million to 3 million clones, over 85% recorded once. Sequencing was done on a sample of naive CD4+ T cells from PBMCs. The receptors originated from a man aged 18 to 30 in good health. Some clones in this sample may be carry-over from other donors' samples. The CDR3 runs from the conserved cysteine through the conserved F or W. A D gene is named only where the DNA matches it firmly. Clone size appears in some rows only: once, few, many, or a class for an expanded clone.

D gene	clone size	V gene	J gene	CDR3 protein	CDR3 DNA
NA	NA	TRBV6-1	TRBJ1-1	CASSGQWITEAFF	TGTGCCAGCAGCGGACAGTGGATTACTGAAGCTTTCTTT
NA	few	TRBV7-9	TRBJ1-1	CASMERTEAFF	TGTGCCAGCATGGAGAGGACTGAAGCTTTCTTT
TRBD2	NA	TRBV7-2	TRBJ2-1	CASAPGTTREDEQFF	TGTGCCAGCGCCCCCGGGACTACCCGTGAAGATGAGCAGTTCTTC
NA	NA	TRBV5-1	TRBJ2-2	CASSFSTNTGELFF	TGCGCCAGCAGCTTCTCCACGAACACCGGGGAGCTGTTTTTT
NA	few	TRBV4-1	TRBJ1-1	CASSQVLGGAEAFF	TGCGCCAGCAGCCAAGTATTAGGCGGCGCTGAAGCTTTCTTT
NA	NA	TRBV6-5	TRBJ2-7	CASTSSRF	TGTGCCAGCACTTCTAGTCGCTTC
NA	NA	TRBV20-1	TRBJ1-4	CSKKKNEKLFF	TGCAGTAAAAAGAAGAATGAAAAACTGTTTTTT
NA	NA	TRBV7-9	TRBJ1-1	CASSLAKTLGDTEAFF	TGTGCCAGCAGCTTAGCTAAGACACTGGGGGACACTGAAGCTTTCTTT
TRBD1	NA	TRBV28	TRBJ1-6	CASSPPRGRSYNSPLHF	TGTGCCAGCAGTCCCCCCAGGGGGCGCTCCTATAATTCACCCCTCCACTTT
TRBD1	NA	TRBV5-1	TRBJ1-2	CASSDPTGGDYGYTF	TGCGCCAGCAGCGATCCGACAGGGGGCGACTATGGCTACACCTTC
NA	NA	TRBV5-6	TRBJ2-3	CASSLRWGTDTQYF	TGTGCCAGCAGCTTGCGCTGGGGCACAGATACGCAGTATTTT
NA	NA	TRBV28	TRBJ1-2	CASSPPGGSYGYTF	TGTGCCAGCAGCCCGCCGGGTGGTAGCTATGGCTACACCTTC
NA	NA	TRBV9	TRBJ2-2	CASSVVGSNTGELFF	TGTGCCAGCAGCGTGGTTGGGTCGAACACCGGGGAGCTGTTTTTT
NA	NA	TRBV11-2	TRBJ2-1	CASSLVVTTFGEQFF	TGTGCCAGCAGCTTAGTAGTCACTACCTTCGGTGAGCAGTTCTTC
TRBD1	NA	TRBV13	TRBJ2-1	CASSLRPTGAVYNEQFF	TGTGCCAGCAGCTTAAGGCCCACAGGGGCGGTATACAATGAGCAGTTCTTC
NA	NA	TRBV6-5	TRBJ2-1	CASSYPTIGAEQFF	TGTGCCAGCAGTTACCCCACAATCGGTGCAGAGCAGTTCTTC
TRBD2	NA	TRBV7-8	TRBJ2-7	CASSPLSGAGSYEQYF	TGTGCCAGCAGCCCCCTGAGCGGGGCCGGCTCCTACGAGCAGTACTTC
TRBD1	NA	TRBV2	TRBJ2-5	CASRPGQGAWETQYF	TGTGCCAGCAGGCCAGGACAGGGGGCTTGGGAGACCCAGTACTTC
NA	NA	TRBV5-1	TRBJ2-3	CASSLDVLSGGDTQYF	TGCGCCAGCAGCTTGGACGTCCTAAGCGGCGGAGATACGCAGTATTTT
NA	NA	TRBV6-5	TRBJ2-3	CASSITDTQYF	TGTGCCAGCAGTATCACAGATACGCAGTATTTT
NA	NA	TRBV5-1	TRBJ2-2	CASSLGGGTGELFF	TGCGCCAGCAGCTTGGGAGGGGGCACCGGGGAGCTGTTTTTT
TRBD1	NA	TRBV6-1	TRBJ2-7	CASSARTGVLYEQYF	TGTGCCAGCAGTGCCCGGACAGGGGTATTATACGAGCAGTACTTC
NA	NA	TRBV7-9	TRBJ2-1	CASIRESVYNEQFF	TGTGCCAGCATTCGGGAGAGTGTCTACAATGAGCAGTTCTTC
TRBD1	NA	TRBV11-3	TRBJ2-2	CASSAGGTGAGLFF	TGTGCCAGCAGCGCTGGGGGGACAGGAGCTGGGCTGTTTTTT
TRBD2	NA	TRBV4-1	TRBJ2-1	CASSQTGLAGVRRVF	TGCGCCAGCAGCCAAACAGGACTAGCGGGAGTTCGTCGGGTCTTC
TRBD2	NA	TRBV28	TRBJ2-7	CASSWGQGLAFYEQYF	TGTGCCAGCAGTTGGGGTCAGGGACTAGCGTTCTACGAGCAGTACTTC
NA	NA	TRBV7-2	TRBJ2-3	CASSNGDTQYF	TGTGCCAGCAGCAACGGAGATACGCAGTATTTT
NA	NA	TRBV5-1	TRBJ2-2	CASSLPLTPGELFF	TGCGCCAGCAGCTTGCCCCTGACTCCCGGGGAGCTGTTTTTT
NA	once	TRBV7-2	TRBJ2-3	CASSLDSGADTQYF	TGTGCCAGCAGCTTAGACTCGGGGGCAGATACGCAGTATTTT
TRBD2	NA	TRBV10-3	TRBJ2-3	CATLSGATDTQYF	TGTGCCACGCTTAGCGGGGCCACAGATACGCAGTATTTT
NA	NA	TRBV14	TRBJ2-1	CASSPGPGRASNNEQFF	TGTGCCAGCAGCCCAGGGCCTGGGCGGGCCTCTAACAATGAGCAGTTCTTC
TRBD1	NA	TRBV9	TRBJ2-7	CASSVAPGQDGTYEQYF	TGTGCCAGCAGCGTGGCCCCAGGACAGGATGGGACCTACGAGCAGTACTTC
NA	NA	TRBV27	TRBJ1-2	CASSLNQGQGYTF	TGTGCCAGCAGTTTAAACCAGGGTCAAGGCTACACCTTC
TRBD1	NA	TRBV5-6	TRBJ1-2	CASSFRQGITYGYTF	TGTGCCAGCAGCTTTAGACAGGGGATTACTTATGGCTACACCTTC
NA	NA	TRBV20-1	TRBJ2-3	CSPTGTDTQYF	TGCAGTCCAACGGGGACAGATACGCAGTATTTT
TRBD1	NA	TRBV9	TRBJ1-3	CASSALGQSSGNTIYF	TGTGCCAGCAGCGCCCTGGGACAGTCCTCTGGAAACACCATATATTTT
NA	NA	TRBV6-1	TRBJ2-6	CASSLGDSGANVLTF	TGTGCCAGCAGCTTGGGGGACTCTGGGGCCAACGTCCTGACTTTC
TRBD2	NA	TRBV5-1	TRBJ2-7	CASSLQPSGGSYEQYF	TGCGCCAGCAGCTTGCAACCTAGCGGGGGCTCCTACGAGCAGTACTTC
NA	NA	TRBV5-1	TRBJ2-5	CASSSKGSETQYF	TGCGCCAGCAGCTCTAAAGGTTCAGAGACCCAGTACTTC
TRBD1	NA	TRBV7-9	TRBJ1-3	CASTLRGGASSGNTIYF	TGTGCCAGCACCCTACGAGGGGGCGCGAGCTCTGGAAACACCATATATTTT
NA	NA	TRBV19	TRBJ1-1	CASSIGQNTEAFF	TGTGCCAGTAGTATTGGCCAAAACACTGAAGCTTTCTTT
TRBD1	NA	TRBV18	TRBJ1-1	CASSPPVRGPSNTEAFF	TGTGCCAGCTCACCACCGGTCAGGGGGCCCTCGAACACTGAAGCTTTCTTT
NA	NA	TRBV30	TRBJ2-7	CAWNFGGEQYF	TGTGCCTGGAACTTTGGGGGCGAGCAGTACTTC
NA	NA	TRBV5-1	TRBJ1-3	CASSFDPGSENTIYF	TGCGCCAGCAGCTTCGACCCCGGGAGCGAAAACACCATATATTTT
NA	NA	TRBV6-5	TRBJ1-1	CASSYNGRMNTEAFF	TGTGCCAGCAGTTACAACGGCAGAATGAACACTGAAGCTTTCTTT
NA	NA	TRBV5-1	TRBJ2-4	CASSLTTGTQNIQYF	TGCGCCAGCAGCTTGACGACAGGGACTCAAAACATTCAGTACTTC
NA	NA	TRBV5-1	TRBJ2-7	CASSLSLTGAEQYF	TGCGCCAGCAGCTTGTCTTTAACCGGAGCCGAGCAGTACTTC
NA	NA	TRBV11-2	TRBJ1-2	CASSVRDIPNYGYTF	TGTGCCAGCAGCGTGAGGGACATCCCTAACTATGGCTACACCTTC